A single count supports the clone carrying this TCR beta chain. Authors' methods: Estimation of nucleated cell counts relied on the amplification of reference gene primers. Measured with immunoSEQ multiplex PCR; TCRdb has only the in-frame clones, and not every one. From that table come the V and J calls and clone size; the DNA was used to work out D and trimming. The repertoire holds about 100,000 clones, with roughly 90% as singletons. This sample stems from a study of blood T cell repertoires in COVID-19. Study information: Samples representing acute and convalescent COVID-19 were sourced from the United States, Italy and Spain. The cDNA or gDNA used as material had been derived from T cells, B-cell-depleted T cells, or PBMCs.

This clonotype originated in a woman aged 60-75 years with acute or convalescent COVID-19. The sequenced sample was peripheral blood.

The CDR3 here is CASSPGQVQRNEQFF. DNA of the CDR3: TGTGCCAGCTCACCGGGACAGGTACAGCGCAATGAGCAGTTCTTC. The chain recombines TRBV18 with TRBJ2-1; 8 positions match TRBD1. Per the germline V gene, CDR1 is KGHSH and CDR2 is LQKENI. J lost 6 bases, V lost 3 bases, and 7 bases had no gene match. The length of the CDR3 is 15 residues. The whole variable domain, filled in from reference TRBV18 and TRBJ2-1, reads NAGVMQNPRHLVRRRGQEARLRCSPMKGHSHVYWYRQLPEEGLKFMVYLQKENIIDESGMPKERFSAEFPKEGPSILRIQQVVRGDSAAYFCASSPGQVQRNEQFFGPGTRLTVL.